This T cell receptor beta chain was sequenced for a study of immune heterogeneity within non-small cell lung tumors. The template consisted of bulk tumor genomic DNA, with about 600 ng used per sample. Taken during surgery, several biopsies per primary tumor were spaced as far apart as possible within the tumor mass. The patients were newly diagnosed with non-small cell lung cancer, had not been treated, and had curative surgery. The junction had 6 bases not matched to a gene; V was cut back by 6 bases and J by 4 bases. The CDR3 length is 14 residues. From germline, CDR1 is DFQATT and CDR2 SNEGSKA (reference sequence). The TCR beta CDR3 region was amplified by multiplex PCR employing 32 V and 13 J primers. TCRdb re-analysed the multiplex PCR reads in MiXCR, keeping a single row per CDR3 protein. The table lists approximately 12,000 distinct CDR3 sequences, about 20% of them singletons, with around 4.3% in the top ten.

The chain links TRBV20-1 to TRBJ1-3; 10 bases align to TRBD1. The TCR originated in a man aged 55 to 70 with non-small cell lung cancer. Sequences were obtained from lung tumor tissue. The CDR3: CSAPTGGKGNTIYF. Here the CDR3 DNA reads TGCAGTGCGCCGACAGGGGGCAAGGGAAACACCATATATTTT.